The TCR beta chain under discussion was sequenced for a study of blood T cell repertoires in COVID-19. Study details: Samples of COVID-19 (acute and convalescent) were obtained from the United States, Italy and Spain.

As processed by the authors: Nucleated cell counts were estimated from reference gene primer amplification. Method: immunoSEQ multiplex PCR; TCRdb's copy keeps in-frame clones and lacks some. V and J calls and clone size are as listed in that table; D and trimming were resolved from the DNA. The sample carries 120,000 or so clones, approximately 90% recorded once. The CDR3 totals 16 residues. CDR1 is MNHEY and CDR2 is SVGAGI in the germline V gene. Trimming removed 4 bases from V and 10 bases from J; junction bases left unmatched: 13. The sequence was collected from a man aged 50 to 60 with acute or convalescent COVID-19. The source material was peripheral blood. The chain employs TRBV6-5 and TRBJ1-4, with TRBD1 matching over 9 bases. Written as DNA, the CDR3 is TGTGCCAGCAGTTCTAACCCGGGACAGGGCGACGGAAAACTGTTTTTT. It is translated as CASSSNPGQGDGKLFF.